Below are 22 T cell receptor beta chains sequenced from a single sample in a study of cytomegalovirus exposure and HLA in healthy donors. The study ran its PCR with 60 Vbeta and 13 Jbeta primers. Data came from immunoSEQ multiplex PCR; TCRdb stores just in-frame clones and leaves some out. This sample has 210,000 or so clones, with roughly four fifths found just once. Sequenced: PBMCs. The receptors stem from a woman aged 45-60 years in good health and CMV-seropositive.

The rearrangement links TRBV19 to TRBJ1-1; maybe TRBD1 (5 bases). Germline CDR1 is LNHDA and CDR2 is SQIVND (reference sequence). The ends were cut back, 9 bases at V and 1 base at J, with 15 bases in the middle. This CDR3 comprises 14 residues. The CDR3 loop is CASCLDTGNTEAFF. The CDR3 bases are TGTGCCAGCTGTCTAGACACAGGGAACACTGAAGCTTTCTTT.

The genes are TRBV20-1 and TRBJ2-5; D gene unclear. The germline V gene has CDR1 DFQATT and CDR2 SNEGSKA (reference sequence). The CDR3 sequence is 10 residues long. The V and J ends lost 3 bases and 4 bases respectively, with 3 bases between them. In DNA form, the CDR3 reads TGCAGTGCTAGCGGAGAGACCCAGTACTTC. As protein: CSASGETQYF.

The V gene is TRBV18, the J gene TRBJ1-1; D gene ambiguous. The V and J ends lost 5 bases and 1 base respectively, with 8 bases between them. Per germline, CDR1 KGHSH and CDR2 LQKENI. The CDR3 extends over 13 amino acids. CDR3 residues: CASSDNRNTEAFF. CDR3 coding DNA: TGTGCCAGCTCAGACAACAGGAACACTGAAGCTTTCTTT.

This sequence joins TRBV11-3 and TRBJ2-1; a weak D match, TRBD2 (6 bases). With 4 bases removed from V and 1 base from J, the gap between germline ends came to 23 bases. The CDR3 has 19 residues. CDR1 is SGHNT and CDR2 is YENEEA in the germline V gene. CDR3 nucleotides: TGTGCCAGCAGCTCCCCTGATTTGGGGGGAAGGCTTTCCTACAATGAGCAGTTCTTC. Translation gives CASSSPDLGGRLSYNEQFF.

The chain couples TRBV27 to TRBJ1-1; D gene unclear. The CDR3 loop spans 14 amino acids. Germline V gene sequence: CDR1 MNHEY, CDR2 SMNVEV (reference sequence). V was clipped by 6 bases and J by 7 bases, with 18 bases between them. DNA of the CDR3: TGTGCCAGCAGAATACACACGACCACTATTGAAGCTTTCTTT. It translates to CASRIHTTTIEAFF.

This clone was detected a few times. This rearrangement joins TRBV19 to TRBJ1-3, with TRBD1 identical over 7 bases. The V segment lost 7 bases and the J segment 1 base; nucleotides outside the gene matches: 7. The V gene's germline CDR1 is LNHDA and CDR2 SQIVND (reference sequence). This CDR3 contains 15 residues. CDR3 sequence (DNA): TGTGCCAGTATCGACCAGGGGGAATCTGGAAACACCATATATTTT. This encodes CASIDQGESGNTIYF.

The chain carries TRBV11-2 and TRBJ1-1; maybe TRBD1 (6 bases). The CDR3 is 17 residues long. Germline lookup yields CDR1 SGHAT and CDR2 FQNNGV. The ends were cut back, 5 bases at V and 1 base at J, with 20 bases in the middle. This CDR3 reads CASSLSQIRGANTEAFF. The CDR3 bases are TGTGCCAGCAGCCTCTCCCAAATCAGGGGAGCGAACACTGAAGCTTTCTTT.

The rearrangement links TRBV4-1 to TRBJ2-5, with D unresolved. Near its end, the DNA agrees better with TRBJ2-7, so the J call may be wrong. This CDR3 comprises 13 residues. The germline V gene has CDR1 MGHRA and CDR2 YSYEKL. The CDR3 sequence is CASSQDQVREQYF. DNA of the CDR3: TGCGCCAGCAGCCAAGATCAGGTACGCGAGCAGTACTTC.

This clone occurred once. The rearrangement links TRBV5-4 to TRBJ2-5; 9 bases fit TRBD2. This CDR3 contains 15 residues. V shed 4 bases and J 2 bases; nucleotides not matched to a gene: 6. Per germline, CDR1 SGHNT and CDR2 YYREEE (reference sequence). CDR3 sequence (DNA): TGTGCCAGCAGCATTCAGCGGGGGGAACAAGAGACCCAGTACTTC. Protein product: CASSIQRGEQETQYF.

The chain uses TRBV19 and TRBJ2-3; 9 bases line up with TRBD2. This CDR3 is 15 amino acids long. J was trimmed by 6 bases and V by 2 bases; bases with no gene match: 6. Germline CDR1 LNHDA, CDR2 SQIVND (reference sequence). The CDR3 here is CASSILAGSADTQYF. CDR3 sequence (DNA): TGTGCCAGTAGTATACTAGCGGGGTCTGCGGATACGCAGTATTTT.

The chain is built from TRBV30 and TRBJ1-5; 7 nucleotides line up with TRBD1. This CDR3 is built from 15 residues. Unmatched junction bases numbered 11, after V lost 2 bases and J lost 7 bases. Germline V CDR1 and CDR2: GTSNPN, SVGIG (reference sequence). CDR3 in amino acids: CAWSPDWRGQQPQHF. The CDR3 bases are TGTGCCTGGAGTCCCGACTGGAGGGGGCAACAGCCCCAGCATTTT.

Only one count was recorded for this clone. J is TRBJ1-4 and V is TRBV27, with TRBD1 matching 7 bases. CDR1 is MNHEY and CDR2 is SMNVEV in the germline V gene (reference sequence). This CDR3 region has 15 residues. Unmatched junction bases numbered 10, after V lost 5 bases and J lost 7 bases. The CDR3 DNA sequence: TGTGCCAGCAGTGCCGCGGGACAGTGGCCTGAAAAACTGTTTTTT. Translation gives CASSAAGQWPEKLFF. Full variable domain (missing parts from reference TRBV27 and TRBJ1-4): EAQVTQNPRYLITVTGKKLTVTCSQNMNHEYMSWYRQDPGLGLRQIYYSMNVEVTDKGDVPEGYKVSRKEKRNFPLILESPSPNQTSLYFCASSAAGQWPEKLFFGSGTQLSVL.

The chain combines TRBV30 with TRBJ1-2, with 8 bases identical to TRBD1. The CDR3 loop spans 13 amino acids. Germline V gene data show CDR1 as GTSNPN and CDR2 as SVGIG (reference sequence). V lost 5 bases to trimming and J lost 8 bases; unmatched junction nucleotides: 10. CDR3 in amino acids: CAWGQDRDGGYTF. The CDR3 bases are TGTGCCTGGGGTCAGGACAGGGACGGGGGCTACACCTTC.

V is TRBV6-1 and J is TRBJ1-1; tentatively, D is TRBD1 (5 bases). From germline, CDR1 is MNHNS and CDR2 SASEGT. The CDR3 totals 14 residues. The V end was cut by 5 bases, the J end by 4 bases, with 14 bases between. Here the CDR3 DNA reads TGTGCCAGCAGTCGGTTAAGGGGTTCCACTGAAGCTTTCTTT. Translated: CASSRLRGSTEAFF.

The CDR3 sequence is CASSLGGVGYTF. CDR3 in DNA: TGCGCCAGCAGCTTGGGAGGGGTAGGCTACACCTTC. The chain uses TRBV4-1 and TRBJ1-2, with TRBD1 as a possible D gene (5 bases). The V end lost 5 bases, the J end lost 8 bases, and 12 bases lay between the germline ends. The CDR3 is made up of 12 amino acids. Germline assignment: CDR1 MGHRA and CDR2 YSYEKL.

This clone was observed once. The genes are TRBV18 and TRBJ1-2; 8 nucleotides match TRBD1. Germline CDR1 KGHSH, CDR2 LQKENI. The junction had 12 bases not matched to a gene; V was cut back by 5 bases and J by 7 bases. There are 15 residues in the CDR3. CDR3 sequence: CASSGQGPASFGYTF. In DNA, the CDR3 is TGTGCCAGCTCAGGACAGGGACCAGCGTCATTTGGCTACACCTTC.

The V call is TRBV19, the J call TRBJ2-3, with 10 positions matching TRBD2. The CDR3 runs to 16 residues. With 2 bases clipped from V and 2 bases from J, the junction kept 4 bases outside the gene matches. Germline loops: CDR1 LNHDA, CDR2 SQIVND (reference sequence). DNA of the CDR3: TGTGCCAGTAGTATATCTAGCGGGGGCTTCACAGATACGCAGTATTTT. Protein product: CASSISSGGFTDTQYF.

The chain combines TRBV6-1 with TRBJ2-3, with 9 bases aligning to TRBD1. Germline CDR1 is MNHNS and CDR2 is SASEGT. The CDR3 sequence is 14 residues long. V lost 6 bases, J lost 6 bases, and 7 bases stayed unmatched. This CDR3 is CASSRDRARDTQYF. For the CDR3, the DNA is TGTGCCAGCAGCCGGGACAGGGCCAGGGATACGCAGTATTTT.

The chain couples TRBV2 to TRBJ2-1; 12 bases align to TRBD1. Per the germline V gene, CDR1 is SNHLY and CDR2 is FYNNEI. The CDR3 is 14 amino acids. Trimming cost V 8 bases and J 6 bases; bases outside gene matches: 5. For the CDR3, the DNA is TGTGCCAGCCGGGGACAGGGGGCGATCAATGAGCAGTTCTTC. As protein: CASRGQGAINEQFF. Full variable domain (missing parts from reference TRBV2 and TRBJ2-1): EPEVTQTPSHQVTQMGQEVILRCVPISNHLYFYWYRQILGQKVEFLVSFYNNEISEKSEIFDDQFSVERPDGSNFTLKIRSTKLEDSAMYFCASRGQGAINEQFFGPGTRLTVL.

This clone was detected only a few times. The chain employs TRBV18 and TRBJ2-7; no firm D call. CDR1 and CDR2 (germline): KGHSH, LQKENI. The CDR3 spans 12 residues. V shed 3 bases and J shed 3 bases, with 6 bases lying between them. The CDR3 reads CASSPADYEQYF. The CDR3 DNA reads as TGTGCCAGCTCACCGGCTGACTACGAGCAGTACTTC.

The V call is TRBV27, the J call TRBJ1-2; the match to TRBD1 covers 7 bases. Per the germline V gene, CDR1 is MNHEY and CDR2 is SMNVEV (reference sequence). Trimming cost V 3 bases and J 0 bases; bases outside gene matches: 1. The length of the CDR3 is 14 residues. The CDR3 here is CASSLTGTNYGYTF. The DNA for the CDR3 is TGTGCCAGCAGTTTGACAGGGACTAACTATGGCTACACCTTC.

There are a few counts of this clone. The CDR3 DNA is TGCGCCAGCAGCGGGGACAGGGATAATCAGCCCCAGCATTTT. Translation: CASSGDRDNQPQHF. The chain uses TRBV5-1 and TRBJ1-5; 9 positions agree with TRBD1. CDR3 length: 14 amino acids. V dropped 4 bases and J dropped 4; count of bases not matched to a gene: 3. Germline assignment: CDR1 SGHRS and CDR2 YFSETQ.